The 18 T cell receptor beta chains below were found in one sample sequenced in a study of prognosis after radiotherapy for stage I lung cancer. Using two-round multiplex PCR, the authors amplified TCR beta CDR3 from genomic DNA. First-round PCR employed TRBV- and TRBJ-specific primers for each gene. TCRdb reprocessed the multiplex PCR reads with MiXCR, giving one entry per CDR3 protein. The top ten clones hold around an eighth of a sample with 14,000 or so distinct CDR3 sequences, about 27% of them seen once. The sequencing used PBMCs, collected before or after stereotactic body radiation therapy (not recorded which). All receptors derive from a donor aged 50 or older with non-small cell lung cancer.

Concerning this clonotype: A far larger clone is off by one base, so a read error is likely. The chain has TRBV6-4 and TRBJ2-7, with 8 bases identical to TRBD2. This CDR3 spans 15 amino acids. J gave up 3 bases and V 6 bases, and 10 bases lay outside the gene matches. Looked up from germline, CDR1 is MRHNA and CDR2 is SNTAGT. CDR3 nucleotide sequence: TGTGCCAGCAGGTACCTCGGGAGGGCCGACTACGAGCAGTACTTC. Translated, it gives CASRYLGRADYEQYF.

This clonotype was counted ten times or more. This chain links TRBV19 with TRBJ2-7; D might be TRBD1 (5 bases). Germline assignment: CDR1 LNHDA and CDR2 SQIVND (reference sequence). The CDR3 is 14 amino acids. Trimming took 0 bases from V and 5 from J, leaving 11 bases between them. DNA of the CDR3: TGTGCCAGTAGTATAGAGGCAGGGCGTCACGAGCAGTACTTC. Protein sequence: CASSIEAGRHEQYF.

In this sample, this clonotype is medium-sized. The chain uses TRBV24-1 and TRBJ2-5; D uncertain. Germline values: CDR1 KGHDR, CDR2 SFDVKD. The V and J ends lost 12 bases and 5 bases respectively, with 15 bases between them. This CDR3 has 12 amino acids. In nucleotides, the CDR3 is TGTGCCCCTGATGTCGTCCCCGAGACCCAGTACTTC. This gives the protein CAPDVVPETQYF.

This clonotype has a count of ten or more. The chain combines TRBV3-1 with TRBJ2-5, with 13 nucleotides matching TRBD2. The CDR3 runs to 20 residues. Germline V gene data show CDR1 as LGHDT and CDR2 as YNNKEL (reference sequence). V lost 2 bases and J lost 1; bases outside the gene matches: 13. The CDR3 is CASSQSPGLAGRGSQETQYF. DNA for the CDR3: TGTGCCAGCAGCCAATCACCGGGACTAGCGGGAAGGGGGTCCCAAGAGACCCAGTACTTC.

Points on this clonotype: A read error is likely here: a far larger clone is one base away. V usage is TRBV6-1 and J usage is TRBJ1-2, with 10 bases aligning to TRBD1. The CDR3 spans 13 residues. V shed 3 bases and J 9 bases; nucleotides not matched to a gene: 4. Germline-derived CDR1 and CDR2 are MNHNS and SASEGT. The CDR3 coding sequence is TGTGCCAGCAGTGACGACAGGGGGCTATGCTACACCTTC. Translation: CASSDDRGLCYTF.

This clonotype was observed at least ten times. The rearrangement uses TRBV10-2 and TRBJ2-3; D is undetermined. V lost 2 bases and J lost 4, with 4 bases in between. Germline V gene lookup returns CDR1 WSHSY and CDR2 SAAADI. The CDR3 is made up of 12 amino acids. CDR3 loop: CASSEQADTQYF. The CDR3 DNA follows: TGCGCCAGCAGTGAGCAGGCAGATACGCAGTATTTT.

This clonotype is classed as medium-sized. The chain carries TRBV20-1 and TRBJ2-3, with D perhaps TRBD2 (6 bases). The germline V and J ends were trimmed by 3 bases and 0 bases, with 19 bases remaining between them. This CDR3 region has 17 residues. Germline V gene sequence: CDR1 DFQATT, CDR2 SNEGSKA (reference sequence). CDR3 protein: CSARGGGAGSSTDTQYF. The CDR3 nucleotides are TGCAGTGCTAGGGGCGGCGGTGCGGGAAGTAGCACAGATACGCAGTATTTT.

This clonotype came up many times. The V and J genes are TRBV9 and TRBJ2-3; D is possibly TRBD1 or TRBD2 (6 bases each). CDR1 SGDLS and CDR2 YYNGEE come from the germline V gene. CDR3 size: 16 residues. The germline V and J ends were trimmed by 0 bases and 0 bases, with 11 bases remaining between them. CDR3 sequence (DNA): TGTGCCAGCAGCGTAGTAGGGGGGACTAGCACAGATACGCAGTATTTT. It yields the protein CASSVVGGTSTDTQYF.

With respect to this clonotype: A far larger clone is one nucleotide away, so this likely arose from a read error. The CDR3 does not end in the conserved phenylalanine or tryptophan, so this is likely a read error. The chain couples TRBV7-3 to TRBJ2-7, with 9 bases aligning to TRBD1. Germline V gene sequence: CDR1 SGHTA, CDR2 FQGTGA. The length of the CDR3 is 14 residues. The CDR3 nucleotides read TGTGCTAGCAGCCAGGGACAGGGAGCCTACGAGCAGTACTTA. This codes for CASSQGQGAYEQYL.

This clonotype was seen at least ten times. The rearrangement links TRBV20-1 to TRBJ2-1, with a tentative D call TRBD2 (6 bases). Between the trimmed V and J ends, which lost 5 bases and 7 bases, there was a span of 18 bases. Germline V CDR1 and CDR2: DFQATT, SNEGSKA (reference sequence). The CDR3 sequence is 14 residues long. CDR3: CSAPAGTQRNEQFF. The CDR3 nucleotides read TGCAGTGCTCCTGCCGGGACTCAGAGGAATGAGCAGTTCTTC.

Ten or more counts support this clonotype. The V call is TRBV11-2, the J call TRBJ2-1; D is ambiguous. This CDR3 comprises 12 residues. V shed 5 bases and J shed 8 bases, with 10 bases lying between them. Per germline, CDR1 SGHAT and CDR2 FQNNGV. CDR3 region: CASSPWVYEQFF. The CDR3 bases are TGTGCCAGCAGCCCCTGGGTCTATGAGCAGTTCTTC. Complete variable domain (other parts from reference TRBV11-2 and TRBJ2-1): EAGVAQSPRYKIIEKRQSVAFWCNPISGHATLYWYQQILGQGPKLLIQFQNNGVVDDSQLPKDRFSAERLKGVDSTLKIQPAKLEDSAVYLCASSPWVYEQFFGPGTRLTVL.

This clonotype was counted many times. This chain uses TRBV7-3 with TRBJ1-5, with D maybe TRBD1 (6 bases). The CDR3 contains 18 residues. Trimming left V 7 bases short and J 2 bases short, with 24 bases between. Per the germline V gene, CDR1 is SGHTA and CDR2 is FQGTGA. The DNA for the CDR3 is TGTGCCAGCAATCTCCCAGGGGCGGCCCGCGTAGGCAATCAGCCCCAGCATTTT. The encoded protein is CASNLPGAARVGNQPQHF.

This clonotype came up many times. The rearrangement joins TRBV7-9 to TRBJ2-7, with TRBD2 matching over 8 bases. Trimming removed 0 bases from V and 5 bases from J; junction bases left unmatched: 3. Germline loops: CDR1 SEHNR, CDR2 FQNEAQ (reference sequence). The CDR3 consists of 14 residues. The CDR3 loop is CASSLAGGLDEQYF. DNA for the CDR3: TGTGCCAGCAGCTTAGCAGGGGGACTAGACGAGCAGTACTTC.

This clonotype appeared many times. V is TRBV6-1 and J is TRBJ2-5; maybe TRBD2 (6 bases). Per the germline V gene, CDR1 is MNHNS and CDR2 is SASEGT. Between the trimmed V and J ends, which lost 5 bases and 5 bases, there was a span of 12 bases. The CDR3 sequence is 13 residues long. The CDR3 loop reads CASSRGTAETQYF. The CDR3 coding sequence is TGTGCCAGCAGTCGCGGGACGGCGGAGACCCAGTACTTC.

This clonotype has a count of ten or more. The CDR3, as DNA: TGTGCCAGCAGCTTAGAATCAGACACCGGGGAGCTGTTTTTT. Its translation: CASSLESDTGELFF. This chain connects TRBV7-9 to TRBJ2-2; D gene unclear. V lost 1 base and J lost 3, with 6 bases in between. The CDR3 sequence is 14 residues long. Germline CDR1 reads SEHNR; CDR2 reads FQNEAQ (reference sequence).

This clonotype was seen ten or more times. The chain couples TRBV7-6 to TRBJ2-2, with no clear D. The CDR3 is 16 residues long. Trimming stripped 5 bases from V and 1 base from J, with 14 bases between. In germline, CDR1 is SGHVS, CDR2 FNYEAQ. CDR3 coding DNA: TGTGCCAGCAGCCCCTCGGCCTTTGTGAACACCGGGGAGCTGTTTTTT. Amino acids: CASSPSAFVNTGELFF.

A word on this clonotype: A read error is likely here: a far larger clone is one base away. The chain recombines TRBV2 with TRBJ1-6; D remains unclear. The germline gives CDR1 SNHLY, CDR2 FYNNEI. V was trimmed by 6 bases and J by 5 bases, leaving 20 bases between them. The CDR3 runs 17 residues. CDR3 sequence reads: CASRLWGTLADNSPLHF. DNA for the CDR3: TGTGCCAGCAGATTATGGGGAACACTTGCCGATAATTCACCCCTCCACTTT. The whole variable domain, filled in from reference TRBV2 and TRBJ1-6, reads EPEVTQTPSHQVTQMGQEVILRCVPISNHLYFYWYRQILGQKVEFLVSFYNNEISEKSEIFDDQFSVERPDGSNFTLKIRSTKLEDSAMYFCASRLWGTLADNSPLHFGNGTRLTVT.

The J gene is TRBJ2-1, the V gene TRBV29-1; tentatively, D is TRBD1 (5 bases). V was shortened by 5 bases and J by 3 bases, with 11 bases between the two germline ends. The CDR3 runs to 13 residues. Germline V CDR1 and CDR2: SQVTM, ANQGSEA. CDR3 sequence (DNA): TGCAGCGTTAGGGGCGAGAGCTACAATGAGCAGTTCTTC. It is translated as CSVRGESYNEQFF.